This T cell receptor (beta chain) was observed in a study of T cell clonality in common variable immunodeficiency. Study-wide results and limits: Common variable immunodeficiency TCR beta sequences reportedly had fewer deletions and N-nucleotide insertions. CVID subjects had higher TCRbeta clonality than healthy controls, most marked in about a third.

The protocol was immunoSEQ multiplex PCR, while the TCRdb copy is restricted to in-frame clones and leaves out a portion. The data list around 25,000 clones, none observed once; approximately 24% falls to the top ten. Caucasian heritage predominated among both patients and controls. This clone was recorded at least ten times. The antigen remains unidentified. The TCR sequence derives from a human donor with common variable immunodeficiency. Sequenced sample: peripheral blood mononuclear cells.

The sequenced part of the CDR3 DNA is TGTGCCTGGACAGGGGGTAACACTGAA. Translated: CAWTGGNTE. The CDR3 reads in full as CAWTGGNTEAFF. V gene TRBV30 combines with J gene TRBJ1-1; 7 bases agree with TRBD1. The observed sequence ends 3 residues before the CDR3 terminus, with the missing tail filled in from the germline J gene. Trimming at V came to 4 bases and at J to 2 bases, leaving 1 base not matched to a gene. Germline CDR1 GTSNPN, CDR2 SVGIG (reference sequence). This CDR3 comprises 12 residues.